What follows are 3 T cell receptor beta chains derived from one specimen sequenced in a study of siplizumab effects on memory and regulatory T cells. Data came from immunoSEQ multiplex PCR; TCRdb stores just in-frame clones and leaves some out. The table lists around 100,000 clones, about nine tenths of them singletons. Material: CD4+ T cells sorted from blood. The receptors stem from a human donor in good health. Some clones in this sample may be carry-over from other donors' samples.

The chain recombines TRBV11-1 with TRBJ2-3, with D unresolved. The germline V gene has CDR1 SGHAT and CDR2 FQDESV (reference sequence). This CDR3 is 12 amino acids long. V was cut by 5 bases and J by 2 bases, with 5 bases left in between. The CDR3 coding sequence is TGTGCCAGCAGCGATGACACAGATACGCAGTATTTT. This gives the protein CASSDDTDTQYF. Supplemented by reference TRBV11-1 and TRBJ2-3, the full variable domain reads EAEVAQSPRYKITEKSQAVAFWCDPISGHATLYWYRQILGQGPELLVQFQDESVVDDSQLPKDRFSAERLKGVDSTLKIQPAELGDSAMYLCASSDDTDTQYFGPGTRLTVL.

The V gene is TRBV13, the J gene TRBJ2-3; 13 bases agree with TRBD2. The V and J ends lost 6 bases and 6 bases, in that order; junction bases with no gene match: 12. From germline, CDR1 is PRHDT and CDR2 FYEKMQ (reference sequence). There are 17 residues in the CDR3. The CDR3 protein is CASRRASGLAGRDTQYF. CDR3 DNA sequence: TGTGCCAGCAGACGCGCGTCGGGACTAGCGGGACGGGATACGCAGTATTTT. The whole variable domain, remainder taken from reference TRBV13 and TRBJ2-3, is AAGVIQSPRHLIKEKRETATLKCYPIPRHDTVYWYQQGPGQDPQFLISFYEKMQSDKGSIPDRFSAQQFSDYHSELNMSSLELGDSALYFCASRRASGLAGRDTQYFGPGTRLTVL.

V usage is TRBV28 and J usage is TRBJ2-5, with D hard to call. This CDR3 region has 13 residues. The germline CDR1 and CDR2 sequences are MDHEN and SYDVKM. Trimming took 5 bases from V and 0 from J, leaving 7 bases between them. This chain's CDR3 is CASSNTNQETQYF. CDR3 DNA: TGTGCCAGCAGTAATACAAACCAAGAGACCCAGTACTTC.